This T cell receptor beta chain was recorded in a study of T cells in Graves' hyperthyroidism and ophthalmopathy. Using RNA transcripts as the source, TCR beta CDR3 regions were amplified. HTBI primers drove first-round RT-PCR of the TCR CDR3. TCRdb re-called the multiplex PCR reads through MiXCR, storing one row per CDR3 protein. The sample holds hundreds of thousands of distinct CDR3 sequences, about a sixth seen once. This clonotype was counted many times. Exclusion of patients followed from uncontrolled infection, other autoimmune disease, pregnancy or lactation. The CDR3 sequence is 13 residues long. V lost 4 bases, J lost 7 bases, and 6 bases stayed unmatched. Per the germline V gene, CDR1 is GTSNPN and CDR2 is SVGIG (reference sequence).

The J gene is TRBJ2-3, the V gene TRBV30; 9 nucleotides line up with TRBD2. This clonotype was obtained from a woman aged 40-49 years with Graves' ophthalmopathy. The sample was blood. CDR3 coding DNA: TGTGCCTGGAATAGCGGGGGACCCAATACGCAGTATTTT. It yields the protein CAWNSGGPNTQYF.